The T cell receptor (beta chain) described here comes from a study of blood T cell repertoires in COVID-19. This clone has a single count. The repertoire was sequenced with immunoSEQ multiplex PCR; TCRdb's copy has only in-frame clones and lacks some. This sample has some 200,000 clones; roughly 90% occur once, and the top ten carry 6.5% to 9.5%. The germline V and J ends were trimmed by 5 bases and 1 base, with 11 bases remaining between them. Germline-derived CDR1 and CDR2 are MNHEY and SMNVEV (reference sequence). This CDR3 spans 14 amino acids. The source material was PBMCs or T cells enriched from blood (not recorded which). The receptor comes from a woman in her late teens or twenties who had recovered from COVID-19. The chain recombines TRBV27 with TRBJ1-1, with a weak D call TRBD1 (6 bases). The DNA for the CDR3 is TGTGCCAGCAGTACGCGGACAGCGAACACTGAAGCTTTCTTT. It codes for CASSTRTANTEAFF.